What follows are 8 T cell receptor beta chains derived from one specimen sequenced in a study of shared clonotypes between healthy human individuals (dated by TCRdb to 2020 to 2021). Libraries were built with the immunoSEQ multiplex PCR assay. The clones in this table, taken by TCRdb from immuneACCESS, are in-frame only. Not every clone is retained; where verified, under half of the shortfall comes from an unresolved V gene, and the cause of the rest is unknown. Here the sample has under 2,500,000 clones; around 95% occur a single time. Over 0.1% of the sample lies in the top ten. Specimen: naive CD4+ T cells sorted from blood. This specimen's cell subset or site label, interpreted: CD45RA+ positively selected. The receptor set was obtained from a man aged 18 to 29 in good health.

CDR3 sequence (DNA): TGCGCCAGCAGTGGAAGAGTCGCAGATACGCAGTATTTT. It codes for CASSGRVADTQYF. The V call is TRBV10-1, the J call TRBJ2-3; no firm D call. CDR1 is WNHNN and CDR2 is SYGVQD in the germline V gene (reference sequence). Trimming removed 4 bases from V and 4 bases from J, with 9 bases in between. The CDR3 spans 13 residues.

V usage is TRBV18 and J usage is TRBJ1-2; 9 bases agree with TRBD1. This CDR3 region has 15 residues. In germline, CDR1 is KGHSH, CDR2 LQKENI. With V trimmed by 3 bases and J by 1 base, 3 bases remained unmatched. The CDR3 DNA follows: TGTGCCAGCTCACCGGAGGACAGGGGTAACTATGGCTACACCTTC. It specifies CASSPEDRGNYGYTF.

V and J are TRBV4-2 and TRBJ1-1, with unresolved D. CDR3 length equals 14 residues. Germline CDR1 reads LGHNA; CDR2 reads YNFKEQ. Trimming cost V 0 bases and J 0 bases, with 5 bases left between them. The CDR3 DNA sequence: TGTGCCAGCAGCCAAGAGCATCTGAACACTGAAGCTTTCTTT. Translating gives CASSQEHLNTEAFF.

With regard to this clone: At one of its ends the junction is not consistent with the germline gene, which may arise from a read error. The chain links TRBV5-8 to TRBJ2-4; TRBD2 might be the D (5 bases). This CDR3 contains 11 residues. The germline V gene has CDR1 SGHTS and CDR2 YDEGEE. DNA of the CDR3: TGTGCCAGCAGCTTGGTCGGGGAAAGGCACTTC. Its protein product is CASSLVGERHF.

The V call is TRBV4-1, the J call TRBJ2-7; D gene unclear. Germline loops: CDR1 MGHRA, CDR2 YSYEKL. CDR3 length: 13 amino acids. V was clipped by 3 bases and J by 7 bases, with 13 bases between them. The CDR3 region is CASSHLPGREQYF. The CDR3 DNA sequence: TGCGCCAGCAGCCACCTCCCCGGGCGGGAGCAGTACTTC.

This chain uses TRBV2 with TRBJ1-6; D might be TRBD1 (5 bases). The CDR3 has 15 amino acids. CDR1 SNHLY and CDR2 FYNNEI come from the germline V gene. Trimming removed 6 bases at V and 7 bases at J, with 16 bases between. The CDR3 DNA follows: TGTGCCAGCAGGGGTCAGGGTGGAGTCAATTCACCCCTCCACTTT. It specifies CASRGQGGVNSPLHF.

The rearrangement links TRBV29-1 to TRBJ2-3; 10 bases line up with TRBD2. The CDR3 is 16 residues long. Per the germline V gene, CDR1 is SQVTM and CDR2 is ANQGSEA. J gave up 2 bases and V 7 bases, and 12 bases lay outside the gene matches. As DNA, the CDR3 is TGCAGCGGTCTACTGGGAGCGGGAGGGTACACAGATACGCAGTATTTT. It codes for CSGLLGAGGYTDTQYF.

On this clone: At one end, the junction sequence differs from germline, possibly due to a read error. The chain joins TRBV7-9 to TRBJ1-2, with 7 bases identical to TRBD1. The CDR3 loop spans 13 amino acids. Per germline, CDR1 SEHNR and CDR2 FQNEAQ (reference sequence). The CDR3: CASSPRTGRLVSF. CDR3 DNA: TGTGCCAGCAGCCCGAGGACAGGCCGTTTGGTGAGCTTC.